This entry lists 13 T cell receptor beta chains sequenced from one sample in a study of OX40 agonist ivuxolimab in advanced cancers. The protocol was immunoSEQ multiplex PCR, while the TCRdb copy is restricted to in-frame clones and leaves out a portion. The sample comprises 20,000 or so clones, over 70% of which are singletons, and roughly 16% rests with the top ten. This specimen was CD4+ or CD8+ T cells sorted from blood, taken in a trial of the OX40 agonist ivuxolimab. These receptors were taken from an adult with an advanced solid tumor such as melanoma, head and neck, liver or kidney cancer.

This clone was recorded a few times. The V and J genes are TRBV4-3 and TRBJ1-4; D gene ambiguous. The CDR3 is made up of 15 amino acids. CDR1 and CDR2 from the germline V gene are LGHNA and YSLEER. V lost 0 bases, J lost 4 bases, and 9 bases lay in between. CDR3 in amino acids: CASSQDQSRNEKLFF. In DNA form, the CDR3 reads TGCGCCAGCAGCCAAGATCAAAGTCGTAATGAAAAACTGTTTTTT.

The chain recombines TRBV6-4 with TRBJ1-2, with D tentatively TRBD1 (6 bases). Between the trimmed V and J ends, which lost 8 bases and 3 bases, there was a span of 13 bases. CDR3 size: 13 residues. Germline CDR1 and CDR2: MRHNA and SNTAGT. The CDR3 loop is CASLQGGYYGYTF. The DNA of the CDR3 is TGTGCCAGCTTACAAGGGGGGTACTATGGCTACACCTTC.

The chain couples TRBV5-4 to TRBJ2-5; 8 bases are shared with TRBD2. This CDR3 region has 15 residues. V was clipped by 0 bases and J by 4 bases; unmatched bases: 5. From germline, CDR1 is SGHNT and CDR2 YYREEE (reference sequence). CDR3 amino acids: CASSLARLAGETQYF. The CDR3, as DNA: TGTGCCAGCAGCTTGGCCAGGCTAGCGGGAGAGACCCAGTACTTC.

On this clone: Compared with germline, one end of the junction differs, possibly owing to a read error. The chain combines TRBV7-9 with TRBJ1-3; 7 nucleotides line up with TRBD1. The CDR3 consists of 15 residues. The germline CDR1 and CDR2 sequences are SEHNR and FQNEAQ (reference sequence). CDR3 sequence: CASSQHRGAGNTIYF. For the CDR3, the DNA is TGCGCCAGCAGCCAACACAGGGGTGCTGGAAACACCATATATTTT.

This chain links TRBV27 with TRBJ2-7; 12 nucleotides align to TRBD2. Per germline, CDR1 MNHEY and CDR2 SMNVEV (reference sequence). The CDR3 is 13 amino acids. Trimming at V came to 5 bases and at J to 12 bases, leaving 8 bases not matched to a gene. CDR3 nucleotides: TGTGCCAGCAGTGTCTCTAGCGGGAGGGCCCCGTACTTC. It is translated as CASSVSSGRAPYF.

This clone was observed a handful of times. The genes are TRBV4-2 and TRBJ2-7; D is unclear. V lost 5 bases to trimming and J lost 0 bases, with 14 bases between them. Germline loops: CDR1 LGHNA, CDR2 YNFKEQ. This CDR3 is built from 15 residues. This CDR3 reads CASSLWYGDSYEQYF. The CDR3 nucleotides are TGTGCCAGCAGCTTGTGGTATGGGGACTCCTACGAGCAGTACTTC.

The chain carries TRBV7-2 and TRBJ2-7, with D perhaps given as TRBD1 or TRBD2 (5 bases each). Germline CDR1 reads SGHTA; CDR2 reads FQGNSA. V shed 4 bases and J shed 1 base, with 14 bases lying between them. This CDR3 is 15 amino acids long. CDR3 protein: CASSYGADPSYEQYF. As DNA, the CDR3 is TGTGCCAGCAGCTACGGGGCCGATCCTTCCTACGAGCAGTACTTC. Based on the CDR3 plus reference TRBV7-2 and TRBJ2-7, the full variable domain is GAGVSQSPSNKVTEKGKDVELRCDPISGHTALYWYRQSLGQGLEFLIYFQGNSAPDKSGLPSDRFSAERTGGSVSTLTIQRTQQEDSAVYLCASSYGADPSYEQYFGPGTRLTVT.

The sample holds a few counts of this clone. CDR3 DNA sequence: TGTGCCAGCAGTTTGGAAGCCATTTCCTACAATGAGCAGTTCTTC. This sequence encodes CASSLEAISYNEQFF. The rearrangement uses TRBV27 and TRBJ2-1; D remains unclear. Trimming took off 3 bases at V and 1 base at J, with 10 bases between the two ends. Germline V lookup: CDR1 MNHEY, CDR2 SMNVEV (reference sequence). The CDR3 contains 15 residues.

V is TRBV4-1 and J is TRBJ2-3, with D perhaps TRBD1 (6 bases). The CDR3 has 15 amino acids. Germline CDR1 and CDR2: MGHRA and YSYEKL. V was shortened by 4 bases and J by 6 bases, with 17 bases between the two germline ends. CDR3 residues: CASSLMDSPFDTQYF. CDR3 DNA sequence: TGCGCCAGCAGCCTCATGGACAGCCCGTTCGATACGCAGTATTTT.

Written as DNA, the CDR3 is TGTGCCAGCAGCGTAGTACCCGATAGTTTCGTTGAGCAGTTCTTC. Amino acids: CASSVVPDSFVEQFF. The chain combines TRBV9 with TRBJ2-1; D not resolved. Trimming removed 0 bases at V and 9 bases at J, with 16 bases between. Per the germline V gene, CDR1 is SGDLS and CDR2 is YYNGEE. The CDR3 is made up of 15 amino acids.

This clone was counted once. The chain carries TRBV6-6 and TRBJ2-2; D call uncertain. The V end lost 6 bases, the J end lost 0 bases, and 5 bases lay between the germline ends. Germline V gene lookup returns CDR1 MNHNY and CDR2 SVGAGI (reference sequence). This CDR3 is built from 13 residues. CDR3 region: CASSITNTGELFF. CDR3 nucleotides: TGTGCCAGCAGCATCACGAACACCGGGGAGCTGTTTTTT.

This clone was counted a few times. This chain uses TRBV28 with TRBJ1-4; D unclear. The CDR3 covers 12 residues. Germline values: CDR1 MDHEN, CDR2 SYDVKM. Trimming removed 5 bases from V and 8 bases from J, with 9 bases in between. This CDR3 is CASSRVWEKLFF. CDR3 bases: TGTGCCAGCAGTCGGGTCTGGGAAAAACTGTTTTTT.

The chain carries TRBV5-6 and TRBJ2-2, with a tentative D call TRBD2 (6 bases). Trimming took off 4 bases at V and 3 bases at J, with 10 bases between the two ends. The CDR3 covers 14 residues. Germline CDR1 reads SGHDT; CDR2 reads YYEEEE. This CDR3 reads CASSLPGDTGELFF. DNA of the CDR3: TGTGCCAGCAGCCTGCCGGGAGACACCGGGGAGCTGTTTTTT.